A selection of T cell receptor beta chains follows, all from one sample in a study of cytomegalovirus exposure and HLA in healthy donors. The method was immunoSEQ multiplex PCR; TCRdb's version includes in-frame clones alone and lacks a portion of them. The table shows approximately 100,000 clones, with approximately 76% occurring only once. Material for sequencing was PBMCs. The receptors were sampled from a woman aged 45-65 years in good health and CMV-seropositive. Both conserved end residues are part of each CDR3. D genes are given only for firm matches. Size tells how often a clone was seen (once, few, many) or the class of an expanded clone, and some rows leave it out.

TRBV7-2	few	15	TRBJ2-1	TRBD2	TGTGCCAGCAGCTTAGCGCGGTCTAGCGGGACAGAGCAGTTCTTC	CASSLARSSGTEQFF
TRBV11-2	.	13	TRBJ2-1	TRBD2	TGTGCCAGCAGCTCCACTAGCGGGGTTGAGCAGTTCTTC	CASSSTSGVEQFF
TRBV7-2	.	18	TRBJ2-3	TRBD2	TGTGCCAGCAGCTTAGCGCTAACTAGCGGTCCTGGCACAGATACGCAGTATTTT	CASSLALTSGPGTDTQYF
TRBV2	.	15	TRBJ2-5	TRBD2	TGTGCCAGCAGTGGGATAGCGGGGGCCCAAGAGACCCAGTACTTC	CASSGIAGAQETQYF
TRBV7-2	.	14	TRBJ2-5	.	TGTGCCAGCAGCTTAGCGGGGGGGCGAGAGACCCAGTACTTC	CASSLAGGRETQYF
TRBV5-1	.	15	TRBJ1-1	.	TGCGCCAGCAGCTTGGAGGGGATGTGGAACACTGAAGCTTTCTTT	CASSLEGMWNTEAFF
TRBV9	.	16	TRBJ2-1	TRBD1	TGTGCCAGCAGCCCGACAACCGGGACAGACTACAATGAGCAGTTCTTC	CASSPTTGTDYNEQFF
TRBV7-8	once	18	TRBJ2-5	TRBD2	TGTGCCAGCAGGGGGGTCGGACTAGCGGGGGCCCTTCAAGAGACCCAGTACTTC	CASRGVGLAGALQETQYF
TRBV18	.	11	TRBJ2-7	.	TGTGCCAGCTCACGATCCTACGAGCAGTACTTC	CASSRSYEQYF
TRBV5-1	few	15	TRBJ2-7	.	TGCGCCAGCAGCTCGCGGGGGACAGGCGTCTACGAGCAGTACTTC	CASSSRGTGVYEQYF
TRBV29-1	.	12	TRBJ1-1	TRBD1	TGCAGCGCTGGACAGGGGAACACTGAAGCTTTCTTT	CSAGQGNTEAFF
TRBV7-6	.	11	TRBJ2-3	.	TGTGCCAGCAGCTTTCATGATACGCAGTATTTT	CASSFHDTQYF
TRBV7-3	.	13	TRBJ1-5	.	TGTGCCAGCAGCTCGGGGGTAAATCAGCCCCAGCATTTT	CASSSGVNQPQHF
TRBV7-3	.	14	TRBJ2-1	TRBD2	TGTGCCAGCAGCGTCGCGGGAGGGCGCAATGAGCAGTTCTTC	CASSVAGGRNEQFF
TRBV18	.	16	TRBJ1-2	TRBD1	TGTGCCAGCTCACCACCGGGTTCGACAGGGACGCGGGGCTACACCTTC	CASSPPGSTGTRGYTF
TRBV14	.	13	TRBJ2-1	.	TGTGCCAGCAGCCAAGACCACTACAATGAGCAGTTCTTC	CASSQDHYNEQFF
TRBV4-1	.	16	TRBJ2-3	TRBD2	TGCGCCAGCAGCCAAAACCCCGGGGGGGGTACAGATACGCAGTATTTT	CASSQNPGGGTDTQYF
TRBV18	few	13	TRBJ2-7	.	TGTGCCAGCTCACCATCGACTTCTTACGAGCAGTACTTC	CASSPSTSYEQYF
TRBV6-5	.	14	TRBJ2-7	TRBD1	TGTGCCAGCAGCTCGGACAGGGGAACCTACGAGCAGTACTTC	CASSSDRGTYEQYF
TRBV7-9	.	15	TRBJ2-1	TRBD2	TGTGCCAGCAGCTTAGGACTAGCGGGATACAATGAGCAGTTCTTC	CASSLGLAGYNEQFF
TRBV19	.	16	TRBJ1-5	TRBD1	TGTGCCAGTAGTCCCTGGACAGGGTCTAGCAATCAGCCCCAGCATTTT	CASSPWTGSSNQPQHF
TRBV29-1	.	12	TRBJ2-4	TRBD1	TGCAGCGCTCGACAGGGGAGTAACATTCAGTACTTC	CSARQGSNIQYF
TRBV2	.	12	TRBJ2-5	TRBD1	TGTGCCAGCTGGACAGGGCAAGAGACCCAGTACTTC	CASWTGQETQYF
TRBV7-9	few	15	TRBJ1-2	.	TGTGCCAGCAGCACCCCGGTCCGGTCTCAAGATGGCTACACCTTC	CASSTPVRSQDGYTF
TRBV5-4	.	12	TRBJ2-7	.	TGTGCCAGCAGCTTGGGAGGCTACGAGCAGTACTTC	CASSLGGYEQYF
TRBV10-1	.	12	TRBJ2-3	TRBD1	TGCGCCAGGGACAGGGCAACAGATACGCAGTATTTT	CARDRATDTQYF
TRBV7-3	.	14	TRBJ1-3	.	TGTGCCAGCAGCCCAGGGCCTGGTGGAAACACCATATATTTT	CASSPGPGGNTIYF
TRBV5-4	.	15	TRBJ1-6	.	TGTGCCAGCAGCCGCTTCTGGCAGGCGAATTCACCCCTCCACTTT	CASSRFWQANSPLHF
TRBV9	.	15	TRBJ2-5	TRBD2	TGTGCCAGCAGCGTACTAGCGGGGGGGCCTGAGACCCAGTACTTC	CASSVLAGGPETQYF
TRBV9	.	15	TRBJ2-1	.	TGTGCCAGCAGCGTGGAGACTAGCTCCTACAATGAGCAGTTCTTC	CASSVETSSYNEQFF
TRBV5-5	.	17	TRBJ1-4	.	TGTGCCAGCAGCCCCAGTTGGGAGATTGCAACTAATGAAAAACTGTTTTTT	CASSPSWEIATNEKLFF
TRBV4-3	once	15	TRBJ2-7	.	TGCGCCAGCAGCCAAGGGCGGGGGCCTTTTAACGAGCAGTACTTC	CASSQGRGPFNEQYF
TRBV5-5	.	14	TRBJ1-5	TRBD1	TGTGCCAGCAGCCACGGGACAGGGAATCAGCCCCAGCATTTT	CASSHGTGNQPQHF
TRBV6-6	few	16	TRBJ2-3	TRBD2	TGTGCCAGCAGTTATCCCGGGGGGGTGATCACAGATACGCAGTATTTT	CASSYPGGVITDTQYF
TRBV9	.	14	TRBJ2-3	.	TGTGCCAGCAGCGTAGGGGGCTCTGGCGATACGCAGTATTTT	CASSVGGSGDTQYF
TRBV5-4	once	13	TRBJ2-7	.	TGTGCCAGCAGCACTGGCCAGGCCCACGAGCAGTACTTC	CASSTGQAHEQYF
TRBV18	.	16	TRBJ2-6	.	TGTGCCAGCTCGGGCAGCACACAGTCTGGGGCCAACGTCCTGACTTTC	CASSGSTQSGANVLTF
TRBV7-9	.	13	TRBJ1-2	.	TGTTCCAGCAGCTTCCGGGAGACCGATGGCTACACCTTC	CSSSFRETDGYTF
TRBV5-6	.	14	TRBJ1-2	.	TGTGCCAGCAGCTTAACAGGATTAAACTATGGCTACACCTTC	CASSLTGLNYGYTF